One T cell receptor beta chain is described in this entry. The antigen is not known. The V gene lost 0 bases and the J gene lost 7 bases, with 9 bases spanning the gap. CDR3 length equals 12 residues. Germline V CDR1 and CDR2: GTSNPN, SVGIG (reference sequence). This specimen belongs to a study of shared clonotypes between healthy human individuals. Regarding the study as a whole: Naive subsets generally had larger estimated richness than memory subsets.

The input for sorted-subset replicate PCRs was around 210 ng DNA, about 29,000 T cell genomes. TCRdb keeps only in-frame clones here, not all; method: immunoSEQ multiplex PCR. The table lists millions of clones, 85% to 95% of them singletons, with around 1.1% in the top ten. CD8 cells classed as naive were CD45RO-negative and positively selected for CCR7, excluding terminally differentiated effector memory CD45RA+ cells. J is TRBJ1-1 and V is TRBV30; D might be TRBD1 (5 bases). The sequencing input was naive CD8+ T cells sorted from blood. The clonotype was recovered from a man between 18 and 35 years old in good health. This CDR3 is CAWSVQGIEAFF. The CDR3 nucleotides read TGTGCCTGGAGTGTCCAGGGCATTGAAGCTTTCTTT. The whole variable domain, filled in from reference TRBV30 and TRBJ1-1, reads SQTIHQWPATLVQPVGSPLSLECTVEGTSNPNLYWYRQAAGRGLQLLFYSVGIGQISSEVPQNLSASRPQDRQFILSSKKLLLSDSGFYLCAWSVQGIEAFFGQGTRLTVV.